This T cell receptor (beta chain) was recorded in a study of OX40 agonist ivuxolimab in advanced cancers. The table came from immunoSEQ multiplex PCR; TCRdb's copy has only in-frame clones and leaves some out. The sample contains 150,000 to 170,000 clones, roughly 94% of which appear only once. V shed 5 bases, J shed 6 bases, and the junction held 11 bases outside the gene matches. The CDR3 has 16 residues. Germline V lookup: CDR1 SEHNR, CDR2 FQNEAQ (reference sequence). The clonotype originates from an adult with an advanced solid tumor such as melanoma, head and neck, liver or kidney cancer. Source: CD4+ or CD8+ T cells sorted from blood, taken in a trial of the OX40 agonist ivuxolimab. The genes are TRBV7-9 and TRBJ2-3, with 10 bases aligning to TRBD1. As DNA, the CDR3 is TGTGCCAGCAGCCCATGGGGGACAGGGGTCGGGGATACGCAGTATTTT. This codes for CASSPWGTGVGDTQYF. The full variable domain, its missing parts supplied by reference TRBV7-9 and TRBJ2-3, is DTGVSQNPRHKITKRGQNVTFRCDPISEHNRLYWYRQTLGQGPEFLTYFQNEAQLEKSRLLSDRFSAERPKGSFSTLEIQRTEQGDSAMYLCASSPWGTGVGDTQYFGPGTRLTVL.